Below, 2 T cell receptor beta chains from the same sample are listed, as sequenced in a study of OX40 agonist ivuxolimab in advanced cancers. Clones were read by immunoSEQ multiplex PCR, and TCRdb kept only the in-frame ones, dropping some. This table has more than 20,000 clones, roughly 84% appearing once. Sequences were derived from CD4+ or CD8+ T cells sorted from blood, sampled in a trial of the OX40 agonist ivuxolimab. The origin of the receptors is an adult with an advanced solid tumor such as melanoma, head and neck, liver or kidney cancer.

The rearrangement uses TRBV7-8 and TRBJ1-2; D call uncertain. This CDR3 is 14 amino acids long. Trimming stripped 1 base from V and 8 bases from J, with 14 bases between. The germline CDR1 and CDR2 sequences are SGHVS and FQNEAQ. CDR3 bases: TGTGCCAGCAGCTTAGTCCCGGGAACGTGGGGCTACACCTTC. Protein sequence: CASSLVPGTWGYTF.

This chain connects TRBV5-1 to TRBJ2-1; D gene uncertain. The CDR3 is made up of 13 amino acids. Per germline, CDR1 SGHRS and CDR2 YFSETQ. V was cut by 4 bases and J by 5 bases, with 10 bases left in between. The CDR3 is CASSLGPNNEQFF. In DNA form, the CDR3 reads TGCGCCAGCAGCCTGGGCCCTAACAATGAGCAGTTCTTC.